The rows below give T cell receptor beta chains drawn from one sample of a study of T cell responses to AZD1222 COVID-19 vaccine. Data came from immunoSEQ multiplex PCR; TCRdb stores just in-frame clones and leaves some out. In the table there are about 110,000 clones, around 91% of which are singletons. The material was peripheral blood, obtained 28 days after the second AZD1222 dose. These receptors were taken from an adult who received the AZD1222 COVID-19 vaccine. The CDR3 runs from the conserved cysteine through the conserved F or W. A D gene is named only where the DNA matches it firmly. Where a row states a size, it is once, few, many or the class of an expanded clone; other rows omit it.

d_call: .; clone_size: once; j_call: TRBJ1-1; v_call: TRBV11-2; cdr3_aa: CASSLVSGGAMAFF; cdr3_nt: TGTGCCAGCAGCTTAGTATCTGGGGGCGCGATGGCTTTCTTT
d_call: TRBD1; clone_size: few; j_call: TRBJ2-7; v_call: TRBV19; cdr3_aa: CASSTSGTGVYEQYF; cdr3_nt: TGTGCCAGTAGTACCTCCGGGACAGGGGTATACGAGCAGTACTTC
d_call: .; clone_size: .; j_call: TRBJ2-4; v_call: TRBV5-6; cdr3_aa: CASSLDSAKNIQYF; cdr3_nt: TGTGCCAGCAGCTTGGACAGCGCCAAAAACATTCAGTACTTC
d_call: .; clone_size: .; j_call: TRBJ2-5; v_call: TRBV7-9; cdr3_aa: CASSIQETQYF; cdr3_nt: TGTGCCAGCTCCATCCAAGAGACCCAGTACTTC
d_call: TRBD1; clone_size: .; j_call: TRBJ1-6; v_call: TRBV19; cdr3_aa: CASRQGRSSYNSPLHF; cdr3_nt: TGTGCCAGTCGACAGGGAAGGAGCTCCTATAATTCACCCCTCCACTTT
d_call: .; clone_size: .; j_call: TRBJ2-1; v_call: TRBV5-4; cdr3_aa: CASSLDGPSSYNEQFF; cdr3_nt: TGTGCCAGCAGCTTGGATGGCCCGAGCTCCTACAATGAGCAGTTCTTC
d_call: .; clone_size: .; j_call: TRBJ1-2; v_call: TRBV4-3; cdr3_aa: CASSQDTRGLAGYTF; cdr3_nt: TGCGCCAGCAGCCAAGATACCAGGGGACTGGCTGGCTACACCTTC
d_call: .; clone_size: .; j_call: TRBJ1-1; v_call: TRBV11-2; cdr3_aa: CASSRIVREMWENTEAFF; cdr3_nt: TGTGCCAGCAGCCGGATCGTGAGGGAGATGTGGGAAAACACTGAAGCTTTCTTT
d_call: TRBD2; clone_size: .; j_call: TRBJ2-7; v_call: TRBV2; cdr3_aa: CASRLGLAGYEQYF; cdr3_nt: TGTGCCAGTCGCCTGGGACTAGCGGGCTACGAGCAGTACTTC
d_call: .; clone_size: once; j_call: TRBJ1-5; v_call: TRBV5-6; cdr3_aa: CASSLRGMGHQPQHF; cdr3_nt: TGTGCCAGCAGCTTGCGAGGGATGGGGCATCAGCCCCAGCATTTT
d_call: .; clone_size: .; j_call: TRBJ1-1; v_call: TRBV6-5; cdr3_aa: CASNPGHLNTEAFF; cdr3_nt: TGTGCCAGCAACCCGGGACATCTGAACACTGAAGCTTTCTTT
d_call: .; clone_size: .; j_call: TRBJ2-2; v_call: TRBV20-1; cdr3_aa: CSARRFGELFF; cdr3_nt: TGCAGTGCTAGAAGATTTGGGGAGCTGTTTTTT
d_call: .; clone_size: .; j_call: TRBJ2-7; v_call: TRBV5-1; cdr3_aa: CASSLASSTYEQYF; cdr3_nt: TGCGCCAGCAGCTTGGCCAGCTCAACCTACGAGCAGTACTTC
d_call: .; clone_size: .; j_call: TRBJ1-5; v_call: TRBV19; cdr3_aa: CASSLRDNQPQHF; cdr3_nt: TGTGCCAGTAGTCTCCGCGACAATCAGCCCCAGCATTTT
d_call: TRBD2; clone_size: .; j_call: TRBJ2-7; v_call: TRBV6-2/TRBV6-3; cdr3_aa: CASSGLAGGSSYEQYF; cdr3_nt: TGTGCCAGCAGTGGACTAGCGGGGGGAAGCTCCTACGAGCAGTACTTC
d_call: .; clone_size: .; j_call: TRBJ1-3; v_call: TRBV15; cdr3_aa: CATSRARQGMDTIYF; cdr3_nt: TGTGCCACCAGCAGAGCTCGCCAGGGGATGGACACCATATATTTT
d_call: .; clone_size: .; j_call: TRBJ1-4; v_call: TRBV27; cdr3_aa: CASSRWPPATNEKLFF; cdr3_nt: TGTGCCAGCAGCCGATGGCCCCCCGCAACTAATGAAAAACTGTTTTTT
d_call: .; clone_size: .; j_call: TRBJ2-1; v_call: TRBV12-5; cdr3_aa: CASGLTNEQFF; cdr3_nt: TGTGCTAGTGGTTTGACCAATGAGCAGTTCTTC
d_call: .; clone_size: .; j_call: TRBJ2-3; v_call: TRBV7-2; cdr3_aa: CASSYPPLTIDTQYF; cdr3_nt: TGTGCCAGCAGCTACCCGCCGCTAACCATAGATACGCAGTATTTT
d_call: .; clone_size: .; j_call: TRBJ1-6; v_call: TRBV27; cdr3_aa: CASREASSPTSPLHF; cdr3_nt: TGTGCCAGCCGAGAGGCGAGTAGCCCGACTTCACCCCTCCACTTT
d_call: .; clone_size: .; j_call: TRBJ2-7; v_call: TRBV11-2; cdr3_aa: CASSLVYHEQYF; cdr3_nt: TGTGCCAGCAGCTTAGTCTACCACGAGCAGTACTTC
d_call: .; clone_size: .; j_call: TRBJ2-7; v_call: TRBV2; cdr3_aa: CASKAPVEQYF; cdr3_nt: TGTGCCAGCAAGGCTCCGGTGGAGCAGTACTTC
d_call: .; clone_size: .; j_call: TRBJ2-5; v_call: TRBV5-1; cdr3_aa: CASSLVPSETQYF; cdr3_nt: TGCGCCAGCAGCTTGGTTCCCTCGGAGACCCAGTACTTC
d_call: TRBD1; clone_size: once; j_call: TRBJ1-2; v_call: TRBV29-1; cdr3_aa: CSVRRQGAQANYGYTF; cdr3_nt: TGCAGCGTCCGACGGCAGGGGGCCCAAGCTAACTATGGCTACACCTTC
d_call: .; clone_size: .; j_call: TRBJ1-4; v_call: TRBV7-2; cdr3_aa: CASSLFAGKLFF; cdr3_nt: TGTGCCAGCAGCTTATTTGCCGGAAAACTGTTTTTT
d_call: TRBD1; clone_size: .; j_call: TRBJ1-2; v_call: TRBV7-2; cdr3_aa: CASSLGQGLGYTF; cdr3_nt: TGTGCCAGCAGCTTAGGACAGGGTCTTGGCTACACCTTC
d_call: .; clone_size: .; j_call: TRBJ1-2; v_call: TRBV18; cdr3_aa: CASSPGSDNYGYTF; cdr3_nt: TGTGCCAGCTCACCGGGTTCTGATAACTATGGCTACACCTTC
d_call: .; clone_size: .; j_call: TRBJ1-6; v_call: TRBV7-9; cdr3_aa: CASSLARGSSYNSPLHF; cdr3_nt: TGTGCCAGCAGCTTAGCCAGGGGAAGCTCCTATAATTCACCCCTCCACTTT
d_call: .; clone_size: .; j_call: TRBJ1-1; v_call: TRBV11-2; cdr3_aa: CASSLFEGLTEAFF; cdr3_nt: TGTGCCAGCAGCTTATTCGAGGGACTCACTGAAGCTTTCTTT
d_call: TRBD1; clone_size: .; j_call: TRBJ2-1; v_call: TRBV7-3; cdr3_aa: CASSPPPGQGAYNEQFF; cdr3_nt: TGTGCCAGCAGCCCGCCCCCGGGACAGGGGGCCTACAATGAGCAGTTCTTC
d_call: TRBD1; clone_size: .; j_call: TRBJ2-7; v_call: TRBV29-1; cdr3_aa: CSATGTGPYEQYF; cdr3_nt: TGCAGCGCAACCGGGACAGGGCCCTACGAGCAGTACTTC
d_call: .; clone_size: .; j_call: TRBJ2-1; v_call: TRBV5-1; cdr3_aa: CASSSGTLYNEQFF; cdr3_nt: TGCGCCAGCAGCTCCGGGACACTTTACAATGAGCAGTTCTTC
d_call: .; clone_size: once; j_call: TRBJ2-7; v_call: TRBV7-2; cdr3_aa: CASSFLGGYEQYF; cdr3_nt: TGTGCCAGCAGCTTCTTGGGGGGTTACGAGCAGTACTTC
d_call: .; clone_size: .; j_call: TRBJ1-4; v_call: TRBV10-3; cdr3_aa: CAISSEGGKLFF; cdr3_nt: TGTGCCATCAGCTCCGAGGGAGGGAAACTGTTTTTT
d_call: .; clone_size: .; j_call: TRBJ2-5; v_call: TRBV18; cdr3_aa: CASSPLRDPWQETQYF; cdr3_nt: TGTGCCAGCTCACCACTCAGGGACCCGTGGCAAGAGACCCAGTACTTC
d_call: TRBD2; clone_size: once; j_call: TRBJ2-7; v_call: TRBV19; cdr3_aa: CASSYRLAGGYEQYF; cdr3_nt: TGTGCCAGTAGCTACCGACTAGCGGGGGGATACGAGCAGTACTTC